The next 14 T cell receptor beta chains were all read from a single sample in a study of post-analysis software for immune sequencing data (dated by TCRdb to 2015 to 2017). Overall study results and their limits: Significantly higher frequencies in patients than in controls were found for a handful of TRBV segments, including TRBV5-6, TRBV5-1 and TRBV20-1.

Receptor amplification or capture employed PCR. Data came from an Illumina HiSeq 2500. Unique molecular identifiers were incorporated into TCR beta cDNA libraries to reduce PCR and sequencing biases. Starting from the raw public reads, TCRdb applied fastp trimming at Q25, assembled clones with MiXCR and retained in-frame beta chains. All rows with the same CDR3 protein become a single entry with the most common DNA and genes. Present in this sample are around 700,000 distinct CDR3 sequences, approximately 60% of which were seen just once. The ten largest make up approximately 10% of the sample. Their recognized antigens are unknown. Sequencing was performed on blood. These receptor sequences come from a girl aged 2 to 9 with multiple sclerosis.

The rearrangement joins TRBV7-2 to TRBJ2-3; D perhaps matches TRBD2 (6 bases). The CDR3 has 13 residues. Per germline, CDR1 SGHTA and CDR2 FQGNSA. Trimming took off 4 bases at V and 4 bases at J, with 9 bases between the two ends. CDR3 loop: CASSSRLADTQYF. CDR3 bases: TGTGCCAGCAGCTCAAGACTAGCAGATACGCAGTATTTT.

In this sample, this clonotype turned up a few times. The CDR3 spells CAWSGQGYEQYF. Here the CDR3 DNA reads TGTGCCTGGAGTGGACAGGGGTACGAGCAGTACTTC. The rearrangement uses TRBV30 and TRBJ2-5, with 8 bases lining up with TRBD1. The end of the DNA is better explained by TRBJ2-7, so the J call may be wrong. CDR1 GTSNPN and CDR2 SVGIG come from the germline V gene (reference sequence). The CDR3 is made up of 12 amino acids.

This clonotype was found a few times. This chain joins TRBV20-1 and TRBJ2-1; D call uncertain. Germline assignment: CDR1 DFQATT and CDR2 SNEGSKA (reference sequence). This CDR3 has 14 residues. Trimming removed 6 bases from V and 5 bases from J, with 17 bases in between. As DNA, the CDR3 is TGCAGTGCACCGACTGGCGGAGATCACAATGAGCAGTTCTTC. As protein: CSAPTGGDHNEQFF.

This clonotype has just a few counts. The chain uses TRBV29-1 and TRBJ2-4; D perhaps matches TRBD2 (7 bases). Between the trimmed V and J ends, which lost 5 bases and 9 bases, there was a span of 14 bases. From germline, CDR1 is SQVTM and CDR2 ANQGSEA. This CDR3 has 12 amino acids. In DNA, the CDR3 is TGCAGCGTTCCCGGACTAGGGGGCATTCAGTACTTC. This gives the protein CSVPGLGGIQYF.

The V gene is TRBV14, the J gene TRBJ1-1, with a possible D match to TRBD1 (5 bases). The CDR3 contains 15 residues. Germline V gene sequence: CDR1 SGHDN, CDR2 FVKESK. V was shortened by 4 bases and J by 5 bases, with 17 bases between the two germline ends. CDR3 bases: TGTGCCAGCAGCCTCCTTGGGGGAGGAGATACTGAAGCTTTCTTT. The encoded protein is CASSLLGGGDTEAFF.

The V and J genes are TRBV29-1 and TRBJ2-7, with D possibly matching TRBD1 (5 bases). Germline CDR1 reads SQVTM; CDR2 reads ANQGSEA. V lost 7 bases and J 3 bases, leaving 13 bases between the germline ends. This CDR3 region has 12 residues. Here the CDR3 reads CSGETASYEQYF. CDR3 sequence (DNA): TGCAGCGGTGAGACAGCGAGCTACGAGCAGTACTTC.

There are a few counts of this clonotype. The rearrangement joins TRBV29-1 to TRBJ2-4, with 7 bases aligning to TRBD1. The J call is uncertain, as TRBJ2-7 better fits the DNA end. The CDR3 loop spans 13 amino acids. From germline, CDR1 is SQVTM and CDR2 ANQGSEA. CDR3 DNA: TGCAGCGCCGTCCAGGGGGACCACCACGAGCAGTACTTC. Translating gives CSAVQGDHHEQYF.

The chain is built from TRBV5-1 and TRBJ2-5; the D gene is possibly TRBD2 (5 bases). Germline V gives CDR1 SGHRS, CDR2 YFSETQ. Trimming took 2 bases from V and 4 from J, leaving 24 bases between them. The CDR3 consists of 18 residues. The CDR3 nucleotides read TGCGCCAGCAGCTTTCTTGGGAGCGGCCTTGGAGCGCGAGAGACCCAGTACTTC. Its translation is CASSFLGSGLGARETQYF.

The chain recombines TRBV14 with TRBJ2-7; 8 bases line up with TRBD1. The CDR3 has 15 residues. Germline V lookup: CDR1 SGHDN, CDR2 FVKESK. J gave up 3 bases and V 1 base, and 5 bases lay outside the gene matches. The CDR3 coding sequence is TGTGCCAGCAGCCAAGGCAGGGGGCGAGTCTACGAGCAGTACTTC. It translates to CASSQGRGRVYEQYF.

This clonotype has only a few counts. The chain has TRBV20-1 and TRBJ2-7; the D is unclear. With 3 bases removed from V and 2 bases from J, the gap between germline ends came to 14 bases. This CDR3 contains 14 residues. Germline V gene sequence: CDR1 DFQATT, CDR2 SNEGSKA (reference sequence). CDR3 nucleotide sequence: TGCAGTGCTAGTATGGCCGAAAGGCCCTACGAGCAGTACTTC. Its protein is CSASMAERPYEQYF.

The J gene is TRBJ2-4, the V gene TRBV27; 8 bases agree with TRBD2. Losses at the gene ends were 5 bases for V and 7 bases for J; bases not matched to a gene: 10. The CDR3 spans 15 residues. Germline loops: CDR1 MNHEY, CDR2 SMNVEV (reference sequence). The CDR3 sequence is CASSPGTGGRNIQYF. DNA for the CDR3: TGTGCCAGCAGTCCCGGGACTGGCGGGAGGAACATTCAGTACTTC.

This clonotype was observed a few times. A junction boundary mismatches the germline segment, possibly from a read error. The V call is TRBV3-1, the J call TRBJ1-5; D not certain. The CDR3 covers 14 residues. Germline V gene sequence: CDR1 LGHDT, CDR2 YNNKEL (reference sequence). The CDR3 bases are TGTGCCAGCAGCCAGGGAACCGGAGATCAGCCTCAGCATTTT. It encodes CASSQGTGDQPQHF.

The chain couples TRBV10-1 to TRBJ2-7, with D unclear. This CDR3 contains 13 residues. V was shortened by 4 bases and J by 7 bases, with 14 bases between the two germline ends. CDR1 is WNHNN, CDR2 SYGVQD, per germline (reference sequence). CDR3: CASSVRPIGEQYF. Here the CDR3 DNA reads TGCGCCAGCAGTGTCCGGCCCATTGGGGAGCAGTACTTC.

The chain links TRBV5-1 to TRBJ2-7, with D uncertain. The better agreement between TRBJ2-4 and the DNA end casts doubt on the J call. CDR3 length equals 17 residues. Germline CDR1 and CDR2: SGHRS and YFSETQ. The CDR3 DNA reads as TGCGCCAGCAGCTTGGGATCTTCCGAGGTAGCCAAAAACATTCAGTACTTC. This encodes CASSLGSSEVAKNIQYF.